This record concerns one T cell receptor (beta chain) sequence. CDR1 and CDR2 from the germline V gene are MNHNS and SASEGT. Trimming cost V 7 bases and J 7 bases; bases outside gene matches: 16. The CDR3 runs 18 residues. TCR beta was sequenced from blood CD8+ and CD4+ T cells. The multiple sclerosis controls were treatment-naive patients affected by stable or active relapsing-remitting disease. This sample is drawn from a study of CD8 T cells in Susac syndrome. Random hexamers primed reverse transcription of about 0.5 to 1 ug RNA. immunoSEQ multiplex PCR amplified TCR beta CDR3 across 54 Vbeta, 13 Jbeta. MiXCR, run by TCRdb on the immunoSEQ multiplex PCR reads, gives a single entry per CDR3 protein. The data contain about 250,000 distinct CDR3 sequences, 93% of them singletons.

Sequencing was done on a sample of CD4+ T cells from PBMCs. The source is a human donor with multiple sclerosis. The chain employs TRBV6-1 and TRBJ2-2; 12 bases map to TRBD1. In nucleotides, the CDR3 is TGTGCCAGCACCTACACCTCGGGGACAGGGGGCTTGGTCGGGGAGCTGTTTTTT. Translating it yields CASTYTSGTGGLVGELFF.